These 15 T cell receptor beta chains originate from one sample sequenced in a study of spatial heterogeneity in lung cancer. TCRdb used MiXCR to reprocess the 5' RACE reads, holding one entry per CDR3 protein. This sample has more than 9,500 distinct CDR3 sequences, with approximately 6.2% found just once. Described time point: sample taken at primary tumor resection. Sequencing of whole RNA from tumor, nontumor lung or frozen PBMC involved no sorting. This sample comprised normal lung tissue next to the tumor, obtained at surgery. These receptors were collected from a male donor with early-stage non-small cell lung cancer.

This clonotype was seen a few times. The genes are TRBV28 and TRBJ2-6, with 7 nucleotides matching TRBD1. CDR1 is MDHEN, CDR2 SYDVKM, per germline. This CDR3 is 18 amino acids long. J was trimmed by 1 base and V by 7 bases; bases with no gene match: 13. CDR3 in amino acids: CASTRVGTAASGANVLTF. The CDR3 DNA reads TGTGCCAGCACCCGGGTTGGGACAGCGGCTTCTGGGGCCAACGTCCTGACTTTC.

In its sample, this clonotype ranks as medium-sized. V gene TRBV6-5 combines with J gene TRBJ2-5; 7 positions agree with TRBD1. V dropped 6 bases and J dropped 1; count of bases not matched to a gene: 2. CDR1 is MNHEY and CDR2 is SVGAGI in the germline V gene. This CDR3 spans 13 amino acids. For the CDR3, the DNA is TGTGCCAGCAGCCGGGACAGCCAAGAGACCCAGTACTTC. Amino acids: CASSRDSQETQYF.

The table lists this clonotype with a few counts. This sequence joins TRBV7-3 and TRBJ2-4, with D possibly being TRBD1 (5 bases). This CDR3 region has 12 residues. Germline V lookup: CDR1 SGHTA, CDR2 FQGTGA. Trimming shortened V by 9 bases and J by 7 bases, and 13 bases separated the two germline ends. In DNA, the CDR3 is TGTGCCAGTCAGACAGACAGTAACATTCAGTACTTC. It yields the protein CASQTDSNIQYF. The variable domain in full, completed from reference TRBV7-3 and TRBJ2-4, reads GAGVSQTPSNKVTEKGKYVELRCDPISGHTALYWYRQSLGQGPEFLIYFQGTGAADDSGLPNDRFFAVRPEGSVSTLKIQRTERGDSAVYLCASQTDSNIQYFGAGTRLSVL.

This clonotype was seen many times. This chain connects TRBV2 to TRBJ2-4; TRBD1 aligns across 7 bases. The germline V gene encodes CDR1 SNHLY and CDR2 FYNNEI. V was pared by 3 bases and J by 6 bases, with 8 bases of the junction left unmatched. The CDR3 has 15 amino acids. The CDR3 DNA sequence: TGTGCCAGCAGTGACCCGACAGGGATAATAAACATTCAGTACTTC. It encodes CASSDPTGIINIQYF.

In this sample, this clonotype turned up a few times. The J gene is TRBJ2-3, the V gene TRBV7-9; no firm D call. Germline V lookup: CDR1 SEHNR, CDR2 FQNEAQ (reference sequence). The CDR3 has 14 residues. Trimming stripped 0 bases from V and 6 bases from J, with 10 bases between. The CDR3 reads CASSLAGLWDTQYF. The DNA for the CDR3 is TGTGCCAGCAGCTTAGCGGGCCTTTGGGATACGCAGTATTTT.

The genes are TRBV7-2 and TRBJ1-1; D may be TRBD1 (5 bases). V was pared by 3 bases and J by 6 bases, with 11 bases between. CDR1 and CDR2 from the germline V gene are SGHTA and FQGNSA. There are 13 residues in the CDR3. CDR3 region: CASSFTGQSEAFF. The CDR3 bases are TGTGCCAGCAGCTTCACAGGCCAATCTGAAGCTTTCTTT.

The table lists this clonotype with many counts. The chain is built from TRBV7-9 and TRBJ1-3; D remains ambiguous. CDR1 is SEHNR, CDR2 FQNEAQ, per germline (reference sequence). V lost 4 bases, J lost 9 bases, and 19 bases lay in between. This CDR3 is built from 15 residues. The CDR3 loop is CASSSVLAVRGTIYF. The DNA for the CDR3 is TGTGCCAGCAGCTCAGTCCTTGCGGTCCGCGGCACCATATATTTT.

This clonotype was seen at least ten times. J is TRBJ2-7 and V is TRBV7-9, with D perhaps assigned TRBD1 or TRBD2 (5 bases each). CDR1 and CDR2 (germline): SEHNR, FQNEAQ (reference sequence). There are 14 residues in the CDR3. Trimming left V 3 bases short and J 2 bases short, with 11 bases between. The CDR3 nucleotides are TGTGCCAGCAGCTTCGACGGGACCGCCTACGAGCAGTACTTC. Its translation is CASSFDGTAYEQYF.

This clonotype was counted ten times or more. The rearrangement uses TRBV7-2 and TRBJ1-1, with no clear D. This CDR3 is built from 13 residues. Germline CDR1 is SGHTA and CDR2 is FQGNSA. V lost 3 bases and J lost 5, with 10 bases in between. CDR3 in DNA: TGTGCCAGCAGCTTCGGACGAGGGACTGAAGCTTTCTTT. This gives the protein CASSFGRGTEAFF.

Ten or more counts support this clonotype. The chain links TRBV5-1 to TRBJ2-1, with 9 nucleotides matching TRBD1. J gave up 8 bases and V 4 bases, and 7 bases lay outside the gene matches. CDR1 is SGHRS, CDR2 YFSETQ, per germline. The CDR3 sequence is 14 residues long. CDR3 amino acids: CASSHRDRADEQFF. CDR3 coding DNA: TGCGCCAGCAGCCACCGGGACAGGGCCGATGAGCAGTTCTTC. The variable domain in full, completed from reference TRBV5-1 and TRBJ2-1, reads KAGVTQTPRYLIKTRGQQVTLSCSPISGHRSVSWYQQTPGQGLQFLFEYFSETQRNKGNFPGRFSGRQFSNSRSEMNVSTLELGDSALYLCASSHRDRADEQFFGPGTRLTVL.

The genes are TRBV6-6 and TRBJ2-5, with D possibly TRBD2 on 6 matching bases. Trimming stripped 7 bases from V and 5 bases from J, with 14 bases between. The CDR3 totals 13 residues. Germline values: CDR1 MNHNY, CDR2 SVGAGI (reference sequence). The CDR3 DNA sequence: TGTGCCAGCAAGTGGGACTGGGAGGAGACCCAGTACTTC. It translates to CASKWDWEETQYF.

This clonotype showed up many times. This chain links TRBV29-1 with TRBJ2-1; 12 bases match TRBD2. After removal of 7 bases from V and 4 bases from J, the junction contained 2 bases not matched to a gene. CDR1 SQVTM and CDR2 ANQGSEA come from the germline V gene. This CDR3 region has 13 residues. CDR3 sequence reads: CSAGTSGYNEQFF. DNA for the CDR3: TGCAGCGCCGGGACTAGCGGGTACAATGAGCAGTTCTTC.

This clonotype was picked up many times. The J gene is TRBJ1-2, the V gene TRBV6-5; weak D call: TRBD1 (5 bases). CDR3 size: 15 residues. Per germline, CDR1 MNHEY and CDR2 SVGAGI. Trimming stripped 5 bases from V and 3 bases from J, with 16 bases between. The CDR3 nucleotides are TGTGCCAGCAGTGGTTCGGGGACGAAAGACTATGGCTACACCTTC. This codes for CASSGSGTKDYGYTF.

At least ten counts were recorded for this clonotype. V usage is TRBV12-3 or TRBV12-4 and J usage is TRBJ2-1; a possible D gene is TRBD1 (5 bases). The ends were cut back, 2 bases at V and 9 bases at J, with 8 bases in the middle. The CDR3 sequence is 12 residues long. The CDR3 reads CASSLKGAEQFF. The CDR3 DNA reads as TGTGCCAGCAGTTTAAAAGGGGCTGAGCAGTTCTTC.

This clonotype was seen ten or more times. The chain recombines TRBV28 with TRBJ1-5, with 9 bases fitting TRBD1. V was clipped by 7 bases and J by 8 bases; unmatched bases: 6. This CDR3 comprises 13 residues. Germline V CDR1 and CDR2: MDHEN, SYDVKM. In nucleotides, the CDR3 is TGTGCCAGCAAGGGACAGGGATGGAAGCCCCAGCATTTT. This gives the protein CASKGQGWKPQHF.